The 14 T cell receptor beta chains below come from one sample, sequenced in a study of post-analysis software for immune sequencing data. Antigens of these TCRs are unknown. Findings of the study overall: With TRBV5-6, TRBV5-1 and TRBV20-1 included, about five TRBV segments were more frequent in patients than in controls.

Unique molecular identifiers tagged the TCR beta cDNA libraries. TCRdb analysed the PCR reads with MiXCR anew, one entry per CDR3 protein. This repertoire shows 800,000 to 950,000 distinct CDR3 sequences, under 70% found once; its top ten account for roughly 4.4%. The sample was blood. These receptors were taken from a girl aged 10 to 17 with multiple sclerosis.

This clonotype was observed a few times. The J gene is TRBJ2-1, the V gene TRBV29-1; perhaps TRBD2 as D (7 bases). The length of the CDR3 is 14 residues. The V end was cut by 7 bases, the J end by 5 bases, with 18 bases between. Germline values: CDR1 SQVTM, CDR2 ANQGSEA. The CDR3 DNA reads TGCAGCGGGAGGAGGGGGGGTCTCGACAATGAGCAGTTCTTC. It encodes CSGRRGGLDNEQFF.

The chain joins TRBV9 to TRBJ2-3; tentatively, D is TRBD2 (5 bases). The V gene's germline CDR1 is SGDLS and CDR2 YYNGEE. V lost 2 bases and J lost 6, with 13 bases in between. This CDR3 spans 14 amino acids. The CDR3 loop reads CASSVRGLQDTQYF. CDR3 DNA: TGTGCCAGCAGCGTGAGAGGGCTCCAGGATACGCAGTATTTT.

The J gene is TRBJ1-6, the V gene TRBV6-5; no firm D call. This CDR3 comprises 16 residues. Germline CDR1 reads MNHEY; CDR2 reads SVGAGI. The germline V and J ends were trimmed by 6 bases and 6 bases, with 18 bases remaining between them. The CDR3 spells CASRRTAGLINSPLHF. The CDR3 nucleotides are TGTGCCAGCAGACGAACGGCGGGCCTTATTAATTCACCCCTCCACTTT.

The chain employs TRBV20-1 and TRBJ2-3; no definite D call. Trimming removed 0 bases at V and 1 base at J, with 11 bases between. The CDR3 totals 15 residues. In germline, CDR1 is DFQATT, CDR2 SNEGSKA (reference sequence). In DNA, the CDR3 is TGCAGTGCTAGAGACGCGCACGTAGGCACAGATACGCAGTATTTT. Its protein product is CSARDAHVGTDTQYF.

This sequence joins TRBV7-3 and TRBJ1-1, with D possibly TRBD1 on 6 matching bases. Germline V gene sequence: CDR1 SGHTA, CDR2 FQGTGA. CDR3 length equals 17 residues. Between the trimmed V and J ends, which lost 2 bases and 3 bases, there was a span of 19 bases. CDR3 amino acids: CASSLARGGSSHTEAFF. CDR3 DNA sequence: TGTGCCAGCAGCTTAGCCAGGGGCGGCTCAAGTCACACTGAAGCTTTCTTT.

The V gene is TRBV2, the J gene TRBJ2-5; D possibly matches TRBD1 or TRBD2 (5 bases each). Trimming shortened V by 8 bases and J by 1 base, and 11 bases separated the two germline ends. CDR3 size: 13 residues. Germline V lookup: CDR1 SNHLY, CDR2 FYNNEI. The CDR3 is CASRDATQETQYF. The CDR3 DNA reads TGTGCCAGCCGGGACGCAACCCAAGAGACCCAGTACTTC.

This chain links TRBV7-2 with TRBJ2-7; 7 nucleotides align to TRBD1. This CDR3 contains 15 residues. V shed 4 bases, J shed 2 bases, and the junction held 8 bases outside the gene matches. The V gene's germline CDR1 is SGHTA and CDR2 FQGNSA. The CDR3 sequence is CASSSSGQPTYEQYF. The DNA for the CDR3 is TGTGCCAGCAGCTCATCGGGACAGCCTACCTACGAGCAGTACTTC. The entire variable domain, with the rest obtained from reference TRBV7-2 and TRBJ2-7, is as follows: GAGVSQSPSNKVTEKGKDVELRCDPISGHTALYWYRQSLGQGLEFLIYFQGNSAPDKSGLPSDRFSAERTGGSVSTLTIQRTQQEDSAVYLCASSSSGQPTYEQYFGPGTRLTVT.

The chain has TRBV9 and TRBJ2-7, with 10 bases matching TRBD1. The CDR3 has 16 amino acids. V gave up 3 bases and J gave up 2 bases; unmatched junction bases: 8. Germline values: CDR1 SGDLS, CDR2 YYNGEE. The CDR3 protein is CASSASGTGATYEQYF. The CDR3 DNA follows: TGTGCCAGCAGCGCTTCCGGGACAGGGGCAACCTACGAGCAGTACTTC.

The chain employs TRBV3-1 and TRBJ2-5; 8 bases fit TRBD2. Germline V gene sequence: CDR1 LGHDT, CDR2 YNNKEL (reference sequence). V shed 4 bases, J shed 0 bases, and the junction held 4 bases outside the gene matches. The CDR3 covers 15 residues. CDR3 amino acids: CASSRTSGNQETQYF. The DNA for the CDR3 is TGTGCCAGCAGCCGCACTAGCGGAAACCAAGAGACCCAGTACTTC.

V gene TRBV5-1 combines with J gene TRBJ2-1, with a weak D call TRBD1 (6 bases). The CDR3 is 14 residues long. V was trimmed by 1 base and J by 7 bases, leaving 12 bases between them. Germline V gives CDR1 SGHRS, CDR2 YFSETQ. CDR3 DNA sequence: TGCGCCAGCAGCTTGTTCCAGGGGTTAAATGAGCAGTTCTTC. Amino acid sequence: CASSLFQGLNEQFF.

CDR3 protein: CASSLGTRTQETQYF. In DNA form, the CDR3 reads TGCGCCAGCAGCCTAGGGACTAGGACCCAAGAGACCCAGTACTTC. The chain carries TRBV5-1 and TRBJ2-5, with 8 bases matching TRBD2. Germline V CDR1 and CDR2: SGHRS, YFSETQ. The V gene end was trimmed by 4 bases and the J gene end by 1 base; junction bases not matched to a gene: 6. The CDR3 is made up of 15 amino acids. Full variable domain (outside the CDR3, taken from reference TRBV5-1 and TRBJ2-5): KAGVTQTPRYLIKTRGQQVTLSCSPISGHRSVSWYQQTPGQGLQFLFEYFSETQRNKGNFPGRFSGRQFSNSRSEMNVSTLELGDSALYLCASSLGTRTQETQYFGPGTRLLVL.

The rearrangement uses TRBV29-1 and TRBJ2-5; no firm D call. Germline CDR1 SQVTM, CDR2 ANQGSEA. Trimming cost V 0 bases and J 7 bases, with 9 bases left between them. This CDR3 region has 12 residues. The DNA of the CDR3 is TGCAGCGTTGAAGAAACGAGGTGGACCCAGTACTTC. Translation: CSVEETRWTQYF.

The J gene is TRBJ1-5, the V gene TRBV7-9; D call uncertain. This CDR3 is built from 14 residues. Germline values: CDR1 SEHNR, CDR2 FQNEAQ (reference sequence). V was clipped by 5 bases and J by 3 bases, with 11 bases between them. CDR3 DNA sequence: TGTGCCAGCAGCCCGGCTGGGCCCAATCAGCCCCAGCATTTT. Translating gives CASSPAGPNQPQHF.

This clonotype occurred a few times. The V call is TRBV7-9, the J call TRBJ2-7; 10 bases match TRBD2. The CDR3 is made up of 15 amino acids. The germline gives CDR1 SEHNR, CDR2 FQNEAQ (reference sequence). V shed 5 bases and J 1 base; nucleotides not matched to a gene: 5. Here the CDR3 DNA reads TGTGCCAGCAGCAACGGACTAGCGGTGTCCTACGAGCAGTACTTC. It translates to CASSNGLAVSYEQYF.